A selection of T cell receptor beta chains follows, all from one sample in a study of blood T cell repertoires in COVID-19. The repertoire was sequenced with immunoSEQ multiplex PCR; TCRdb's copy has only in-frame clones and lacks some. The repertoire consists of 210,000 or so clones, with under 90% occurring once and the leading ten covering around 9%. Material for sequencing was PBMCs or T cells enriched from blood (not recorded which). The source of these receptors is a woman aged 45-59 years with acute COVID-19. CDR3s include the opening cysteine and the closing phenylalanine or tryptophan. D genes are given only for firm matches. Part of the rows lack a size; the others show once, few, many or a class for expanded clones.

J	V	size	length	D	CDR3	DNA
TRBJ1-1	TRBV5-1	-	20	TRBD1	CASSLAPGRTGAFMNTEAFF	TGCGCCAGCAGCTTGGCACCTGGAAGGACAGGGGCCTTTATGAACACTGAAGCTTTCTTT
TRBJ1-1	TRBV10-3	-	13	-	CAIRDSENTEAFF	TGTGCCATCAGGGACAGCGAGAACACTGAAGCTTTCTTT
TRBJ2-2	TRBV7-8	-	16	-	CASSLLQGPGTGELFF	TGTGCCAGCAGCCTCCTCCAGGGGCCGGGGACCGGGGAGCTGTTTTTT
TRBJ2-7	TRBV7-2	few	13	-	CASSLGRHYEQYF	TGTGCCAGCAGCTTGGGCAGACACTACGAGCAGTACTTC
TRBJ2-3	TRBV5-1	-	15	TRBD1	CASHPRTGATDTQYF	TGCGCCAGCCACCCTAGGACAGGCGCCACAGATACGCAGTATTTT
TRBJ2-5	TRBV7-9	-	16	-	CASSLVLLAAWGTQYF	TGTGCCAGCAGCTTAGTCTTGTTAGCGGCTTGGGGGACCCAGTACTTC
TRBJ1-2	TRBV27	-	13	TRBD1	CASSLSGQGGYTF	TGTGCCAGCAGTTTATCGGGACAGGGTGGCTACACCTTC
TRBJ2-7	TRBV7-8	-	15	TRBD1	CASSLALTGYSEQYF	TGTGCCAGCAGCTTAGCGCTGACAGGGTATTCGGAGCAGTACTTC
TRBJ2-5	TRBV10-3	-	16	TRBD1	CAISESDRSRGETQYF	TGTGCCATCAGTGAGTCGGACAGGTCGAGGGGAGAGACCCAGTACTTC
TRBJ1-5	TRBV11-2	-	15	-	CASSWGGQGNQPQHF	TGTGCCAGCAGCTGGGGAGGCCAAGGCAATCAGCCCCAGCATTTT
TRBJ2-7	TRBV7-9	-	14	TRBD2	CASSFTSGTYEQYF	TGTGCCAGCAGCTTTACTAGCGGAACCTACGAGCAGTACTTC
TRBJ2-7	TRBV4-3	once	16	TRBD1	CASSQDMTGETYEQYF	TGCGCCAGCAGCCAAGATATGACAGGGGAAACCTACGAGCAGTACTTC
TRBJ2-5	TRBV3-1/TRBV3-2	few	17	-	CASSPSVDTWIQETQYF	TGTGCCAGCAGCCCCTCTGTGGACACCTGGATTCAAGAGACCCAGTACTTC
TRBJ2-3	TRBV3-1/TRBV3-2	-	15	-	CASSPPGRDTDTQYF	TGTGCCAGCAGCCCCCCGGGCCGGGACACAGATACGCAGTATTTT
TRBJ2-5	TRBV18	-	14	-	CASSPILGQETQYF	TGTGCCAGCTCACCGATCCTCGGGCAAGAGACCCAGTACTTC
TRBJ1-1	TRBV10-3	-	15	TRBD1	CAISADRGQNTEAFF	TGTGCCATCAGTGCCGACAGGGGGCAAAACACTGAAGCTTTCTTT
TRBJ2-5	TRBV7-3	few	13	-	CASSLQGSETQYF	TGTGCCAGCAGCTTACAGGGGTCCGAGACCCAGTACTTC